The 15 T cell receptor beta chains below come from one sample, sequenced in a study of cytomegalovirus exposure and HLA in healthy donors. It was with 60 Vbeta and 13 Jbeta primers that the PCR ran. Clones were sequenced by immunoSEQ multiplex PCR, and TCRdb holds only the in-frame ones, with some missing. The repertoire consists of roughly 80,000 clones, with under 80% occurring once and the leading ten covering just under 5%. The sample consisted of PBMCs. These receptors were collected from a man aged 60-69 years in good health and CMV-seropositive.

The CDR3 region has the DNA TGTGCCAGCCGGCCCGAGGCTCGCACCTACGAGCAGTACTTC. This gives the protein CASRPEARTYEQYF. V usage is TRBV28 and J usage is TRBJ2-7; no firm D call. V gave up 8 bases and J gave up 2 bases, with 16 bases separating them. The CDR3 loop spans 14 amino acids. The germline V gene encodes CDR1 MDHEN and CDR2 SYDVKM. The complete variable domain, with remaining parts taken from reference TRBV28 and TRBJ2-7, reads DVKVTQSSRYLVKRTGEKVFLECVQDMDHENMFWYRQDPGLGLRLIYFSYDVKMKEKGDIPEGYSVSREKKERFSLILESASTNQTSMYLCASRPEARTYEQYFGPGTRLTVT.

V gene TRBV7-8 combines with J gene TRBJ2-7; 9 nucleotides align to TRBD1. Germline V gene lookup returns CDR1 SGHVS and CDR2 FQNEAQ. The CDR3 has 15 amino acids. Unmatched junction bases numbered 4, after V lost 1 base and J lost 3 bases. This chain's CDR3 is CASSLGGQGLYEQYF. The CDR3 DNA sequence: TGTGCCAGCAGCTTAGGTGGACAGGGGCTCTACGAGCAGTACTTC.

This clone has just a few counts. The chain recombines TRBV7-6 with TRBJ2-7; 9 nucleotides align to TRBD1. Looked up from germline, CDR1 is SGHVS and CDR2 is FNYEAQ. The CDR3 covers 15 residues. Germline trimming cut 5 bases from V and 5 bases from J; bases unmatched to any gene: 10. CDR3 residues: CASSLDRGLFNEQYF. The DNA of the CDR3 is TGTGCCAGCAGCCTCGACAGGGGGTTATTTAACGAGCAGTACTTC.

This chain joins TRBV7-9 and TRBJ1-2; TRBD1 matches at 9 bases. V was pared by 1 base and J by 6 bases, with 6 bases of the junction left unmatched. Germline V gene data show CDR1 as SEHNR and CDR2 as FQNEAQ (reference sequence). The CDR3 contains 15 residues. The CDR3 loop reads CASSLEAGTGNGYTF. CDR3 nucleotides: TGTGCCAGCAGCTTAGAAGCGGGGACAGGGAATGGCTACACCTTC.

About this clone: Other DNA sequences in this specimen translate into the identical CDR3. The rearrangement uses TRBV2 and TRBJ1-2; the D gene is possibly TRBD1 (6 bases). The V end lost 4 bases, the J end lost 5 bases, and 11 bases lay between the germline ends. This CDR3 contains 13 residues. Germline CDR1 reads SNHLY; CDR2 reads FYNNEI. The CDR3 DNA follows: TGTGCCAGCAGTGCGGACAGAGATTATGGCTACACCTTC. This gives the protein CASSADRDYGYTF.

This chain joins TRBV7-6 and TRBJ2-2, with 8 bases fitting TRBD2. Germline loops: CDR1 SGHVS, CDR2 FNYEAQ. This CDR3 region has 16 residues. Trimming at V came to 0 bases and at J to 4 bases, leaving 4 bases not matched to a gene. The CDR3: CASSLAVLAGTGELFF. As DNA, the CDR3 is TGTGCCAGCAGCTTAGCGGTTCTAGCGGGCACCGGGGAGCTGTTTTTT.

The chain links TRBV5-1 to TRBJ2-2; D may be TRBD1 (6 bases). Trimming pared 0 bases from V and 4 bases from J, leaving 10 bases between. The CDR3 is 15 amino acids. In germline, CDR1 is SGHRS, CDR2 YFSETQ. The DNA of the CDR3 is TGCGCCAGCAGCTTGGTAACAGGGATCACCGGGGAGCTGTTTTTT. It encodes CASSLVTGITGELFF.

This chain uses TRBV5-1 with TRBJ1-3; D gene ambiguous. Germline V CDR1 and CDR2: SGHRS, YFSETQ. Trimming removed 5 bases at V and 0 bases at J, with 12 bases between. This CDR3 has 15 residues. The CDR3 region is CASRDWESSGNTIYF. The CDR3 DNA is TGCGCCAGCAGGGACTGGGAGAGCTCTGGAAACACCATATATTTT.

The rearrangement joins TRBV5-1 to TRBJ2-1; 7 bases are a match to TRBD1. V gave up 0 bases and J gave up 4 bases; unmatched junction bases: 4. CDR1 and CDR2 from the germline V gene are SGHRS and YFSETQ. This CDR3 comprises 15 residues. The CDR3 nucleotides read TGCGCCAGCAGCTTGGAAGGGACAGTTTACAATGAGCAGTTCTTC. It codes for CASSLEGTVYNEQFF.

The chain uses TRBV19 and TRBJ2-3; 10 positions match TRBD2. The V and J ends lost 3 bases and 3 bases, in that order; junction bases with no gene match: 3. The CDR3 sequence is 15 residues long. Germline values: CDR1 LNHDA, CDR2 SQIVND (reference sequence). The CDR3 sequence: CASSIGTSATDTQYF. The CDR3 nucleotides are TGTGCCAGTAGTATCGGGACTAGCGCTACAGATACGCAGTATTTT.

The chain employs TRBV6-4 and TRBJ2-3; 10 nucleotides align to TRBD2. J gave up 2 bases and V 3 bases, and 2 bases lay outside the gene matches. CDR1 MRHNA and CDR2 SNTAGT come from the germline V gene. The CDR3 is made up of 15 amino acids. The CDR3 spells CASSDGTSDTDTQYF. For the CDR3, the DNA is TGTGCCAGCAGTGATGGGACTAGCGACACAGATACGCAGTATTTT.

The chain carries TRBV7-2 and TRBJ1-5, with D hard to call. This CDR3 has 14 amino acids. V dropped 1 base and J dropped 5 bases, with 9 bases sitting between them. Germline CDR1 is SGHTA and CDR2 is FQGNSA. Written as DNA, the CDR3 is TGTGCCAGCAGCTTAGACAGCGGGGATCAGCCCCAGCATTTT. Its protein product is CASSLDSGDQPQHF.

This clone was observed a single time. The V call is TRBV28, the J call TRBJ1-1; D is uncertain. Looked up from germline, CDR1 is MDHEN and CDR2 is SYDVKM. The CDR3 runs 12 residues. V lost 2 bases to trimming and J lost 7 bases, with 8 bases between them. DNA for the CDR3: TGTGCCAGCAGTTTAAGGCGGAATGAAGCTTTCTTT. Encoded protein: CASSLRRNEAFF. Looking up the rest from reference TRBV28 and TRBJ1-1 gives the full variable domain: DVKVTQSSRYLVKRTGEKVFLECVQDMDHENMFWYRQDPGLGLRLIYFSYDVKMKEKGDIPEGYSVSREKKERFSLILESASTNQTSMYLCASSLRRNEAFFGQGTRLTVV.

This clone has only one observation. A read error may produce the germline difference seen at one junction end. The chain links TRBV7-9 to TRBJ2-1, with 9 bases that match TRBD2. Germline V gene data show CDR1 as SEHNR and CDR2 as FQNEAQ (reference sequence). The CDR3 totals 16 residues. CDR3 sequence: CSSSSSGALLDNEQFF. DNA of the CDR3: TGTTCCAGCAGCTCTAGCGGGGCGCTCTTAGACAATGAGCAGTTCTTC.

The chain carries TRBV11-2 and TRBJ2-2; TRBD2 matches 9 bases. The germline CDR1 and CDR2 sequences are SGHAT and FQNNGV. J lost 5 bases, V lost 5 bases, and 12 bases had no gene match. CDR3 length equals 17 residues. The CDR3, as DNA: TGTGCCAGCAGCCCCCGACTTGCGGGGGGGCAAACCGGGGAGCTGTTTTTT. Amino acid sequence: CASSPRLAGGQTGELFF.